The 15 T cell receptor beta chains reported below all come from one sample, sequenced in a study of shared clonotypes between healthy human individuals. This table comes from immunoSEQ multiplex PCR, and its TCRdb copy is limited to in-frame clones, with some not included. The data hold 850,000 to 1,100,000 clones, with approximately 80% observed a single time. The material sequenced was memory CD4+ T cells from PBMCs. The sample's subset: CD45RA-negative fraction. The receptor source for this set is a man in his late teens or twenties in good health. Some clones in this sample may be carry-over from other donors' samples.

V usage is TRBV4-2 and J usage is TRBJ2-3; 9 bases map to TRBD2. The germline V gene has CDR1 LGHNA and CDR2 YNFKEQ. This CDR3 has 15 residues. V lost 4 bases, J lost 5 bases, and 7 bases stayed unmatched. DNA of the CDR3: TGTGCCAGCAGCCCCTTAGCGGGAGTGAAAGATACGCAGTATTTT. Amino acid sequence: CASSPLAGVKDTQYF.

In DNA form, the CDR3 reads TGTGCCAGCAGCCGCCCGAGCGGGTGGGGAGATACGCAGTATTTT. Translating it yields CASSRPSGWGDTQYF. This chain uses TRBV28 with TRBJ2-3; possible D gene TRBD2, 6 bases. The germline gives CDR1 MDHEN, CDR2 SYDVKM. The V end lost 6 bases, the J end lost 5 bases, and 18 bases lay between the germline ends. The CDR3 runs 15 residues.

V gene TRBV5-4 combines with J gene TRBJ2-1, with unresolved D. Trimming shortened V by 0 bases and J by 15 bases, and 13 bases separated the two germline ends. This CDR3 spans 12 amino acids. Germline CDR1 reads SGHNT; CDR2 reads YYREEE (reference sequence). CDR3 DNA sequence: TGTGCCAGCAGCTTGGATTCACGCTCAGGGTTCTTC. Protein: CASSLDSRSGFF.

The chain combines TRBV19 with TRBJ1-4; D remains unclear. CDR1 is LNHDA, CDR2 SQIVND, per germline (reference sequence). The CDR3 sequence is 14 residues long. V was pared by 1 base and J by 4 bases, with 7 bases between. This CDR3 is CASSIVGSNEKLFF. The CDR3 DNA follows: TGTGCCAGTAGTATAGTGGGCAGTAATGAAAAACTGTTTTTT.

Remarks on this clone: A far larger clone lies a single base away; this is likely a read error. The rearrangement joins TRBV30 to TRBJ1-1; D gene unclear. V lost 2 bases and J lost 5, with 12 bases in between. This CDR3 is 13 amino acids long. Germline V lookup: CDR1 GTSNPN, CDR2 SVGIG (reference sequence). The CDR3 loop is CAWSIGSGTEAFF. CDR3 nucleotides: TGTGCCTGGAGTATAGGCAGTGGGACTGAAGCTTTCTTT.

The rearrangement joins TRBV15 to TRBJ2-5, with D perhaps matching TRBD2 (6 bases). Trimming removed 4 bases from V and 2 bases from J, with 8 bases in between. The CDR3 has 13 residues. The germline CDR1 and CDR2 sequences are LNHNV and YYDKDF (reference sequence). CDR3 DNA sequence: TGTGCCACCAGCAAGACTAGACAAGAGACCCAGTACTTC. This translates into CATSKTRQETQYF.

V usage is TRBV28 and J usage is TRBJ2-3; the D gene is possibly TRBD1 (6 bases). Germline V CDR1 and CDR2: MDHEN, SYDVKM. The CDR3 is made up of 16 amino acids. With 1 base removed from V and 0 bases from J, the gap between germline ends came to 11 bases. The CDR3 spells CASSLFGQLSTDTQYF. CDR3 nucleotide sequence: TGTGCCAGCAGTTTATTTGGACAGCTTAGCACAGATACGCAGTATTTT.

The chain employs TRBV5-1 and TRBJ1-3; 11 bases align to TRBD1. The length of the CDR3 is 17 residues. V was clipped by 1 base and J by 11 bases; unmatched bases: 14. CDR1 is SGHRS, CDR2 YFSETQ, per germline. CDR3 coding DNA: TGCGCCAGCAGCTTGAGAGAAACCGGGACAGGGGGTTACCCCATATATTTT. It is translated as CASSLRETGTGGYPIYF.

CDR3 amino acids: CASSLERTGRDTQYF. The CDR3 DNA reads as TGCGCCAGCAGCTTGGAAAGGACAGGAAGAGATACGCAGTATTTT. This chain uses TRBV5-1 with TRBJ2-3; 7 bases match TRBD1. The V and J ends lost 0 bases and 5 bases, in that order; junction bases with no gene match: 6. Germline V gives CDR1 SGHRS, CDR2 YFSETQ. The CDR3 consists of 15 residues.

CDR3 sequence: CASSWGGHGYTF. The CDR3 DNA follows: TGTGCCAGCAGCTGGGGGGGGCATGGCTACACCTTC. The V and J genes are TRBV11-2 and TRBJ1-2; D might be TRBD1 (6 bases). The CDR3 is 12 amino acids. CDR1 is SGHAT and CDR2 is FQNNGV in the germline V gene. V gave up 4 bases and J gave up 6 bases, with 9 bases separating them.

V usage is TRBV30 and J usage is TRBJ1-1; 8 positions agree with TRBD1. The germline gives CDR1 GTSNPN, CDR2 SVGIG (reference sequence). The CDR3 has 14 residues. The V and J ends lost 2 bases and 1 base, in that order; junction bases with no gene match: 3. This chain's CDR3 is CAWSLTGGNTEAFF. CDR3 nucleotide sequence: TGTGCCTGGAGTCTAACAGGGGGGAACACTGAAGCTTTCTTT.

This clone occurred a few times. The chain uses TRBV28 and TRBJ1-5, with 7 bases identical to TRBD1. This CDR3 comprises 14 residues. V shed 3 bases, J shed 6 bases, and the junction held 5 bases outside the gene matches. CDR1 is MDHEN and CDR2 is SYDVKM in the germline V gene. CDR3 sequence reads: CASSFQQGTQPQHF. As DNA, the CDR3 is TGTGCCAGCAGTTTCCAACAGGGGACTCAGCCCCAGCATTTT.

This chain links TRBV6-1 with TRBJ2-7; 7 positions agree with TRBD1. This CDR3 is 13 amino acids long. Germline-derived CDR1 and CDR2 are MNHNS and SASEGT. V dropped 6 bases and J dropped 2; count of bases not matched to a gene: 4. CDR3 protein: CASRTTGAYEQYF. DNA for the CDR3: TGTGCCAGCAGGACTACAGGGGCCTACGAGCAGTACTTC.

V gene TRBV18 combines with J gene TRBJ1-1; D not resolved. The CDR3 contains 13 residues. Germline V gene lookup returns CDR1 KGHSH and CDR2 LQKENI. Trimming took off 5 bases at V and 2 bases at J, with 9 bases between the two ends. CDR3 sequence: CASSTQKNTEAFF. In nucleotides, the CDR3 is TGTGCCAGCTCAACACAAAAAAACACTGAAGCTTTCTTT.

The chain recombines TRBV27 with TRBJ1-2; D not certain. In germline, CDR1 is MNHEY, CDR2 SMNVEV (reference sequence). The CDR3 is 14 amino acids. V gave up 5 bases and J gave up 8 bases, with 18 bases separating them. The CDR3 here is CASSPLTGKQGYTF. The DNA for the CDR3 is TGTGCCAGCAGTCCTCTGACGGGGAAACAGGGCTACACCTTC.